This TCR beta chain appears in the sequencing data of a study of healthy donors' naive CD4 and CD8 T cells. Each TCR library used around 540 ng of total RNA and a linear amplification protocol. Original handling: Tens of thousands of TCR alpha transcripts were sequenced from 5 healthy donors. In TCRdb, the reads were re-called with MiXCR into one record per CDR3 protein. TCRdb assigned the V and J calls; the authors' analysis was not used. The profile covers approximately 180,000 distinct CDR3 sequences, with around 70% appearing a single time and about 2.3% taken by the ten largest. The CDR3 is made up of 12 amino acids. Trimming pared 1 base from V and 7 bases from J, leaving 10 bases between. The germline V gene encodes CDR1 SQVTM and CDR2 ANQGSEA. Remarks on this clonotype: No antigen is known for it.

Study observations and caveats: Bulk sequencing left alpha and beta chains unpaired. Negatively charged CDR3s marked CD8+ lineage; positively charged CDR3s marked CD4+ lineage.

This clonotype was sampled from a pool of human donors in good health; the sample pools cells from several healthy donors. Input material: naive CD4+ and CD8+ T cells sorted from blood, pooled from several donors. The chain has TRBV29-1 and TRBJ1-1; no firm D call. The DNA of the CDR3 is TGCAGCGTTGAAGGGGTGTCTAGTGAAGCTTTCTTT. It encodes CSVEGVSSEAFF.